Listed below are T cell receptor beta chains from one sample, sequenced in a study of post-analysis software for immune sequencing data. Each CDR3 protein is one row after TCRdb ran MiXCR on the PCR reads. The sample records roughly 580,000 distinct CDR3 sequences, 44% being singletons. The sample comprised blood. The receptors stem from a girl aged 10-17 years with multiple sclerosis. The CDR3 runs from the conserved cysteine through the conserved F or W. The D gene is left open where the match is weak. Size values are once, few and many counts, or a class for expanded clones, and some rows have none.

v_gene: TRBV7-2
d_gene: TRBD2
j_gene: TRBJ2-7
abundance: once
CDR3aa: CASSLGFSGSIYEQYF
CDR3nt: TGTGCCAGCAGCTTAGGTTTTAGCGGGAGCATCTACGAGCAGTACTTC

v_gene: TRBV5-1
d_gene: NA
j_gene: TRBJ1-1
abundance: NA
CDR3aa: CASSLDDRANTEAFF
CDR3nt: TGCGCCAGCAGCTTGGACGACAGAGCGAACACTGAAGCTTTCTTT

v_gene: TRBV6-2/TRBV6-3
d_gene: TRBD2
j_gene: TRBJ2-3
abundance: few
CDR3aa: CASSYSIEREWTDTQYF
CDR3nt: TGTGCCAGCAGTTACTCCATTGAGCGGGAGTGGACAGATACGCAGTATTTT

v_gene: TRBV11-3
d_gene: NA
j_gene: TRBJ2-1
abundance: NA
CDR3aa: CASSQGPGELDNEQFF
CDR3nt: TGTGCCAGCAGCCAAGGACCGGGAGAACTCGACAATGAGCAGTTCTTC

v_gene: TRBV10-3
d_gene: TRBD1
j_gene: TRBJ1-1
abundance: NA
CDR3aa: CAISESTTGEGQAFF
CDR3nt: TGTGCCATCAGTGAGTCCACGACAGGGGAAGGGCAGGCTTTCTTT

v_gene: TRBV12-3/TRBV12-4
d_gene: NA
j_gene: TRBJ1-2
abundance: few
CDR3aa: CASSLGTRYGYTF
CDR3nt: TGTGCCAGCAGTTTAGGGACCCGCTATGGCTACACCTTC

v_gene: TRBV7-9
d_gene: NA
j_gene: TRBJ2-7
abundance: NA
CDR3aa: CASSGKDYYEQYF
CDR3nt: TGTGCCAGCAGCGGAAAGGACTACTACGAGCAGTACTTC

v_gene: TRBV20-1
d_gene: NA
j_gene: TRBJ2-5
abundance: NA
CDR3aa: CSATTKAAQETQYF
CDR3nt: TGCAGTGCCACCACTAAGGCGGCCCAAGAGACCCAGTACTTC

v_gene: TRBV4-1
d_gene: NA
j_gene: TRBJ2-1
abundance: few
CDR3aa: CASSQDSGGPRQFF
CDR3nt: TGCGCCAGCAGCCAAGATTCCGGGGGCCCAAGGCAGTTCTTC

v_gene: TRBV12-3/TRBV12-4
d_gene: TRBD2
j_gene: TRBJ2-5
abundance: NA
CDR3aa: CASSLGTSGTETQYF
CDR3nt: TGTGCCAGCAGTCTGGGGACTAGCGGGACGGAGACCCAGTACTTC

v_gene: TRBV12-3/TRBV12-4
d_gene: TRBD1
j_gene: TRBJ1-2
abundance: NA
CDR3aa: CASSPRDRLPYGYTF
CDR3nt: TGTGCCAGCAGTCCCCGGGACAGGCTACCTTATGGCTACACCTTC

v_gene: TRBV20-1
d_gene: NA
j_gene: TRBJ1-5
abundance: NA
CDR3aa: CSAPGGGDQPQHF
CDR3nt: TGCAGTGCTCCAGGCGGGGGGGATCAGCCCCAGCATTTT